This T cell receptor beta chain was observed in a study of glioma-infiltrating T cells after dendritic cell vaccination listed by TCRdb under 2016. For context, the study as a whole: The cohort comprised around 15 glioblastoma patients from Phase I and II dendritic cell vaccination trials, 9 newly diagnosed and 6 with recurrent disease. Between 2003 and 2012, patients were given autologous tumor lysate-pulsed dendritic cell vaccination. Each patient got three intradermal injections of the dendritic cell vaccine, spaced at biweekly intervals, in the arm below the axilla. The vaccine consisted of monocyte-derived dendritic cells cultured less than 9 days with IL-4 and GM-CSF, then pulsed overnight with autologous tumor lysate. In glioblastoma patients vaccinated with dendritic cells, deep sequencing of TCR beta CDR3 regions served to measure tumor-infiltrating lymphocyte content and to compare repertoires between tumor and blood. Survival after dendritic cell vaccination was correlated with TCR sequencing metrics such as TIL content and the overlap between tumor and blood repertoires.

Using the immunoSEQ assay, TCRB CDR3 regions were amplified from 1.5 to 2 micrograms of genomic DNA, or from all available DNA when less than that was on hand. Multiplex PCR used 60 forward primers for TCR V beta segments and 13 reverse primers for J beta segments. To estimate the number of reads per starting template, synthetic control templates were added to each sample at limiting dilution. Sequencing produced 87 bp reads on the Illumina HiSeq System. Per the source publication's procedure: PCR and sequencing errors were removed by merging closely related sequences with a nearest neighbor algorithm. TCR overlap was defined as the percentage of unique tumor TCR beta sequences that were also present in the same patient's peripheral blood. This is the immuneACCESS table as TCRdb keeps it, with only in-frame sequences that have V and J called. A part of the clones is gone; compared with another copy, unresolved V genes explain less than half, and the rest is unexplained. V, J and clone size are taken as reported in that table, and D and trimming were inferred from the DNA itself. The sample table holds fewer than 45,000 clones, of which roughly 79% were seen once. Jointly, the top ten make up 7.8% of the sample.

Selection of patients required sufficient residual fresh-frozen tumor tissue and over two years of available survival data. An isocitrate dehydrogenase mutation was not carried by any of the glioblastoma patients, although molecular status was otherwise variable. PBMC were collected before vaccination, two weeks after the third vaccination, and at tumor progression if tumor progression occurred. Genomic DNA was extracted with the Qiagen DNeasy Blood extraction Kit. Broader findings and caveats from the paper: The TCR overlap response model with three groups was called speculative and said to need prospective validation. The cohort was small and heterogeneous, only a few patients had full blood and tumor sets, and even fewer had initial-recurrent tumor pairs. No direct relationship between TCR clonality and survival was found, suggesting a diverse polyclonal response may matter. After dendritic cell vaccination, a higher estimated pretreatment TIL content predicted longer time to progression and longer overall survival.

CDR1 and CDR2, looked up from the germline V gene, are SGDLS and YYNGEE. The CDR3 goes from the cysteine to the phenylalanine over 17 residues. Only CDR3 DNA remains: 51 bases, in frame from the first base. V lost 0 bases and J lost 1 base; the stretch between them is 14 bases long. Details on this clone: The target of this receptor is not known. One base away there is no much larger clone; base qualities are not given.

In this chain, TRBV9 is recombined with TRBJ1-5; the D gene is unclear. This clonotype originated in a human donor with glioblastoma. The sequencing used blood, collected before dendritic cell vaccination. In nucleotides, the sequence is TGTGCCAGCAGCGTAGTGGGCCCCAAAGCCAGCAATCAGCCCCAGCATTTT. Translated, this is CASSVVGPKASNQPQHF. The full variable domain, completed from the reference TRBV9 and TRBJ1-5 proteins outside the CDR3, reads DSGVTQTPKHLITATGQRVTLRCSPRSGDLSVYWYQQSLDQGLQFLIQYYNGEERAKGNILERFSAQQFPDLHSELNLSSLELGDSALYFCASSVVGPKASNQPQHFGDGTRLSIL.